This T cell receptor beta chain appears in the sequencing data of a study of blood T cells in healthy people across ages. In its sample, this clonotype was seen a few times. For the second PCR, which ran for roughly 6 to 12 cycles, a sample-barcoded 5' primer and a J-beta primer mix were used. Every molecule of cDNA carried a tag from a template-switch adaptor with 12 random nucleotides. MiXCR, applied by TCRdb to the 5' RACE reads, yields one record per CDR3 protein. This sample has roughly 1,800,000 distinct CDR3 sequences; just under 50% occur once, and the top ten carry around 2.1%. The CDR3 contains 13 residues. Per germline, CDR1 SGHTA and CDR2 FQGNSA. V was shortened by 6 bases and J by 10 bases, with 16 bases between the two germline ends.

V usage is TRBV7-2 and J usage is TRBJ2-1; D may match TRBD1 or TRBD2 (6 bases each). The sequenced sample was blood. This receptor was identified in a woman between 35 and 50 years old in good health. CDR3 sequence: CASSYLTGGEQFF. CDR3 nucleotides: TGTGCCAGCAGTTACCTGACAGGAGGGGAGCAGTTCTTC.